This TCR beta chain appears in the sequencing data of a study of T-cell reconstitution after alpha-beta-depleted transplantation in children. V lost 7 bases to trimming and J lost 1 base; unmatched junction nucleotides: 2. The CDR3 has 14 amino acids. A library of TCRbeta sequences, prepared with unique molecular identifiers, was generated. TCRdb analysed the PCR reads with MiXCR anew, one entry per CDR3 protein. The data contain approximately 1,000,000 distinct CDR3 sequences, roughly 31% of them singletons. The V and J genes are TRBV12-3 or TRBV12-4 and TRBJ2-3; TRBD1 matches at 10 bases. The source of this sequence is a boy younger than two who had a stem cell transplant for SCID, so the T cells may come from the graft donor. The sample in question was PBMCs, mostly from graft donor cells, obtained 360 days after TCRalphabeta/CD19-depleted stem cell transplant. The CDR3 DNA follows: TGTGCCAGCATGGGGACAGGGGGCACAGATACGCAGTATTTT. It is translated as CASMGTGGTDTQYF.